A selection of T cell receptor beta chains follows, all from one sample in a study of control samples from healthy donors and cancer patients. Generated by immunoSEQ multiplex PCR, the TCRdb table keeps only in-frame clones and is missing some. The data hold about 160,000 clones, with more than 85% observed a single time. Sequencing was carried out using blood. All receptors come from a woman in her 30s in good health. CDR3s include the opening cysteine and the closing phenylalanine or tryptophan. D genes are given only for firm matches. Size is omitted from some rows. Given values are once, few, many or a class for expanded clones.

NA,TRBJ2-1,TRBV4-2,NA,19,TGTGCCAGCAGCCAAGAGGGCGGTAGGCGTTTTAGAACCTACAATGAGCAGTTCTTC,CASSQEGGRRFRTYNEQFF
NA,TRBJ2-7,TRBV6-1,once,12,TGTGCCAGCAGTGATCAGGGCTACGAGCAGTACTTC,CASSDQGYEQYF
NA,TRBJ1-2,TRBV30,NA,11,TGTGCCTGGGTCACGGGGTATGGCTACACCTTC,CAWVTGYGYTF
TRBD2,TRBJ2-3,TRBV4-2,NA,17,TGTGCCAGCAGCCAGGGACTAGCGGGAGGTGGCACAGATACGCAGTATTTT,CASSQGLAGGGTDTQYF
TRBD1,TRBJ1-1,TRBV19,NA,17,TGTGCCAGTAGAGAATTGGGTCAGGGGGTCATGAACACTGAAGCTTTCTTT,CASRELGQGVMNTEAFF
TRBD2,TRBJ2-2,TRBV11-3,NA,16,TGTGCCAGCAGCCCGAGACTAGCGGCGAACACCGGGGAGCTGTTTTTT,CASSPRLAANTGELFF
NA,TRBJ2-1,TRBV30,NA,13,TGTGCCTGGTTAGAGGGCTCCTACAATGAGCAGTTCTTC,CAWLEGSYNEQFF
TRBD1,TRBJ1-2,TRBV7-2,once,17,TGTGCCAGCAGCTTGGAACCCGGGACAGGGGGCGACTATGGCTACACCTTC,CASSLEPGTGGDYGYTF
TRBD2,TRBJ2-3,TRBV7-2,NA,16,TGTGCCAGCAGCCGGAGGACTAGCGGGAGCACAGATACGCAGTATTTT,CASSRRTSGSTDTQYF
TRBD2,TRBJ2-3,TRBV24-1,NA,16,TGTGCCACCAGTGGATGGGCGGGAGGAAGCACAGATACGCAGTATTTT,CATSGWAGGSTDTQYF
TRBD1,TRBJ2-1,TRBV11-3,NA,16,TGTGCCAGCAGCAGAACCGGGACAGGCCATTACAATGAGCAGTTCTTC,CASSRTGTGHYNEQFF
NA,TRBJ2-1,TRBV7-9,NA,13,TGTGCCAGCAGTCTTATATCCTACAATGAGCAGTTCTTC,CASSLISYNEQFF
TRBD2,TRBJ2-7,TRBV5-5,NA,15,TGTGCCAGCAGCTTTGAAGCGGGGCCCTTTGGAGAGCAGTACTTC,CASSFEAGPFGEQYF
NA,TRBJ1-3,TRBV5-6,NA,13,TGTGCCAGCAGCCGTGACAGGGGAAACACCATATATTTT,CASSRDRGNTIYF
NA,TRBJ2-7,TRBV2,NA,11,TGTGCCAGCTCCGGCTCCTACGAGCAGTACTTC,CASSGSYEQYF
NA,TRBJ2-1,TRBV7-9,NA,12,TGTGCCAGCACCTTGTCCCCCGGTGAGCAGTTCTTC,CASTLSPGEQFF
NA,TRBJ1-1,TRBV7-2,NA,14,TGTGCCAGCAGCTTAGGGGGGTTTAACACTGAAGCTTTCTTT,CASSLGGFNTEAFF
NA,TRBJ2-1,TRBV7-9,once,14,TGTGCCAGCAGTCCCGGGACTTCCCTCAATGAGCAGTTCTTC,CASSPGTSLNEQFF
NA,TRBJ1-1,TRBV6-2/TRBV6-3,NA,14,TGTGCCAGCAACCCGCCGACAGCTACAGATCCCCCGATCTTT,CASNPPTATDPPIF
NA,TRBJ1-2,TRBV3-1/TRBV3-2,NA,13,TGTGCCAGCAGCCAAGTTGAGGGATATGGCTACACCTTC,CASSQVEGYGYTF
NA,TRBJ2-7,TRBV5-8,NA,15,TGTGCCAGCAAAAAGGGGGGCGGGACGAACTACGAGCAGTACTTC,CASKKGGGTNYEQYF
TRBD1,TRBJ2-7,TRBV18,NA,18,TGTGCCAGCTCACCAGGGACAGGGGGCATATTGAGCTCCTACGAGCAGTACTTC,CASSPGTGGILSSYEQYF
TRBD1,TRBJ1-5,TRBV19,NA,17,TGTGCCAGTAGTATGAGGGTGGAGGACAGGTTGTATTCGGCCCAGCATTTT,CASSMRVEDRLYSAQHF
TRBD1,TRBJ2-1,TRBV7-9,NA,17,TGTGCCAGCAGCTTAGCGATAGCAGGGGGCGATAACAATGAGCAGTTCTTC,CASSLAIAGGDNNEQFF